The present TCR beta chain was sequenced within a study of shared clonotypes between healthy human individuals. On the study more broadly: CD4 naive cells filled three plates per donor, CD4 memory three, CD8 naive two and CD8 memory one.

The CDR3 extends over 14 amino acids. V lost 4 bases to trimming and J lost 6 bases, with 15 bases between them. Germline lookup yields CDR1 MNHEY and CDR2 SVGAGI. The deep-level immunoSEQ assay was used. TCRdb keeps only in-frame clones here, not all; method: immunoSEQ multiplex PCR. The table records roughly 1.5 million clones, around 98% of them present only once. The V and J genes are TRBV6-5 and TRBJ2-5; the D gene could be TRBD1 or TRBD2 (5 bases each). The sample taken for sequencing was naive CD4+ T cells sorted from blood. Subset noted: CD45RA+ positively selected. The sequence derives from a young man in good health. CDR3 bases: TGTGCCAGCAGTTCCCGGGGCTCTGCGCAGACCCAGTACTTC. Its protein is CASSSRGSAQTQYF.